The 14 T cell receptor beta chains below were found in one sample sequenced in a study of shared clonotypes between healthy human individuals. Measured with immunoSEQ multiplex PCR; TCRdb has only the in-frame clones, and not every one. This repertoire shows 2 million to 3 million clones, 93% found once; its top ten account for roughly 0.36%. The sequencing sample was made of naive CD4+ T cells from PBMCs. Subset reported: CD45RA+ positively selected. These receptors all stem from a man aged 18 to 35 in good health. Some clones in this sample may be carry-over from other donors' samples.

This clone was counted only a few times. The rearrangement uses TRBV30 and TRBJ1-1; the D is unclear. Trimming stripped 2 bases from V and 1 base from J, with 5 bases between. Germline V lookup: CDR1 GTSNPN, CDR2 SVGIG (reference sequence). This CDR3 is 12 amino acids long. The CDR3 sequence is CAWSRWNTEAFF. The CDR3 coding sequence is TGTGCCTGGAGTAGGTGGAACACTGAAGCTTTCTTT.

V is TRBV11-1 and J is TRBJ1-2; D is unresolved. The CDR3 runs to 15 residues. From germline, CDR1 is SGHAT and CDR2 FQDESV (reference sequence). Trimming pared 3 bases from V and 6 bases from J, leaving 17 bases between. The CDR3 nucleotides are TGTGCCAGCAGCTTGAGGGCGGGCCTCGGAGATGGCTACACCTTC. Its protein product is CASSLRAGLGDGYTF.

This clone was found once. The V and J genes are TRBV4-1 and TRBJ2-3, with 9 bases fitting TRBD2. The V gene end was trimmed by 1 base and the J gene end by 1 base; junction bases not matched to a gene: 12. From germline, CDR1 is MGHRA and CDR2 YSYEKL. The CDR3 is 19 amino acids. The CDR3 region has the DNA TGCGCCAGCAGCCAAGCCCCGGGCGGGAGGGCGGGGGGCACAGATACGCAGTATTTT. It encodes CASSQAPGGRAGGTDTQYF.

The V gene is TRBV29-1, the J gene TRBJ1-5, with a weak D call TRBD1 (6 bases). The CDR3 loop spans 15 amino acids. Trimming pared 6 bases from V and 0 bases from J, leaving 15 bases between. CDR1 and CDR2 from the germline V gene are SQVTM and ANQGSEA. In DNA form, the CDR3 reads TGCAGCGTCCTCTGGCGGGGGCATAGCAATCAGCCCCAGCATTTT. As protein: CSVLWRGHSNQPQHF.

The V gene is TRBV7-8, the J gene TRBJ2-7; D is ambiguous. Germline values: CDR1 SGHVS, CDR2 FQNEAQ. The CDR3 length is 13 residues. Trimming took 2 bases from V and 0 from J, leaving 5 bases between them. The CDR3 bases are TGTGCCAGCAGCTTATTCGGCTCCTACGAGCAGTACTTC. It translates to CASSLFGSYEQYF.

This clone was counted a few times. The chain has TRBV28 and TRBJ1-4; no definite D call. V gave up 7 bases and J gave up 3 bases, with 9 bases separating them. This CDR3 comprises 13 residues. Germline V gives CDR1 MDHEN, CDR2 SYDVKM. The CDR3 protein is CASTRAPNEKLFF. The CDR3 DNA reads as TGTGCCAGCACCCGGGCACCTAATGAAAAACTGTTTTTT.

The V gene is TRBV6-1, the J gene TRBJ2-7, with a weak D call TRBD2 (6 bases). The CDR3 covers 13 residues. The germline V gene encodes CDR1 MNHNS and CDR2 SASEGT. V shed 4 bases and J shed 5 bases, with 12 bases lying between them. The CDR3 DNA follows: TGTGCCAGCAGTGCTACGGGCGGGGACGAGCAGTACTTC. This gives the protein CASSATGGDEQYF.

V is TRBV28 and J is TRBJ1-2; tentative D call: TRBD1 (6 bases). The CDR3 contains 17 residues. With 3 bases removed from V and 0 bases from J, the gap between germline ends came to 17 bases. Germline CDR1 is MDHEN and CDR2 is SYDVKM. The CDR3 sequence: CASSFQGQEPTNYGYTF. CDR3 DNA: TGTGCCAGCAGTTTCCAGGGGCAGGAACCTACTAACTATGGCTACACCTTC.

The chain carries TRBV19 and TRBJ1-5, with TRBD1 matching over 7 bases. Germline trimming cut 7 bases from V and 7 bases from J; bases unmatched to any gene: 7. In germline, CDR1 is LNHDA, CDR2 SQIVND (reference sequence). This CDR3 contains 13 residues. CDR3 DNA: TGTGCCAGTAACGACAGGGTTCGGCAGCCCCAGCATTTT. It is translated as CASNDRVRQPQHF.

V and J are TRBV19 and TRBJ2-7, with D maybe TRBD1 (5 bases). V dropped 3 bases and J dropped 1 base, with 25 bases sitting between them. The CDR3 consists of 19 residues. The germline gives CDR1 LNHDA, CDR2 SQIVND (reference sequence). In nucleotides, the CDR3 is TGTGCCAGTAGTATGTCCTTCACCCGGCAGGGCGACATATCCTACGAGCAGTACTTC. This encodes CASSMSFTRQGDISYEQYF.

The table lists this clone with a count of one. The chain carries TRBV10-1 and TRBJ2-3; D is perhaps TRBD1 or TRBD2 (5 bases each). Germline V gene sequence: CDR1 WNHNN, CDR2 SYGVQD (reference sequence). Trimming took 5 bases from V and 6 from J, leaving 12 bases between them. The CDR3 is made up of 13 amino acids. This CDR3 is CASSPRGRDTQYF. The CDR3 DNA follows: TGCGCCAGCAGTCCGAGGGGTCGGGATACGCAGTATTTT.

The chain uses TRBV7-3 and TRBJ2-1, with TRBD2 identical over 9 bases. The germline V gene encodes CDR1 SGHTA and CDR2 FQGTGA. V shed 2 bases and J 4 bases; nucleotides not matched to a gene: 3. This CDR3 is 15 amino acids long. As DNA, the CDR3 is TGTGCCAGCAGCTTATTTCTAGCGGGATACAATGAGCAGTTCTTC. Translation gives CASSLFLAGYNEQFF.

V usage is TRBV5-1 and J usage is TRBJ2-5; 8 nucleotides match TRBD2. In germline, CDR1 is SGHRS, CDR2 YFSETQ. Trimming at V came to 3 bases and at J to 2 bases, leaving 6 bases not matched to a gene. This CDR3 region has 15 residues. DNA for the CDR3: TGCGCCAGCAGCTCCACCGGGACTAGACAAGAGACCCAGTACTTC. Protein: CASSSTGTRQETQYF.

The rearrangement joins TRBV7-7 to TRBJ1-4; 11 positions match TRBD1. Germline CDR1 reads SSHAT; CDR2 reads FNYEAQ (reference sequence). The junction had 8 bases not matched to a gene; V was cut back by 10 bases and J by 7 bases. CDR3 size: 14 residues. DNA for the CDR3: TGTGCCATATCAGCCGGGACAGGGGGTGAAAAACTGTTTTTT. Protein: CAISAGTGGEKLFF.